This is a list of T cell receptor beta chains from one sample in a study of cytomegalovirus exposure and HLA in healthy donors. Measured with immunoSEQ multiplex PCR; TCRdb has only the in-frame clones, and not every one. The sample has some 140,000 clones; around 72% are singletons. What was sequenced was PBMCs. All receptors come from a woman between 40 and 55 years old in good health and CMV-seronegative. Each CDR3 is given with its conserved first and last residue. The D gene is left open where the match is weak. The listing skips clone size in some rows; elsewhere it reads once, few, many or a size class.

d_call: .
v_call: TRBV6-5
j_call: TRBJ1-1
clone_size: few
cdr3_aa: CASSLGARNTEAFF
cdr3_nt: TGTGCCAGCAGTTTAGGGGCAAGGAACACTGAAGCTTTCTTT

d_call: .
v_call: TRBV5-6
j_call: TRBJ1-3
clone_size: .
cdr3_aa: CASSPGFASGNTIYF
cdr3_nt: TGTGCCAGCAGTCCAGGGTTTGCATCTGGAAACACCATATATTTT

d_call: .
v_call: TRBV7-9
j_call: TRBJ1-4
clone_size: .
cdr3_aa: CSSREGTQGKLFF
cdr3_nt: TGTTCCAGCAGGGAGGGGACGCAGGGAAAACTGTTTTTT

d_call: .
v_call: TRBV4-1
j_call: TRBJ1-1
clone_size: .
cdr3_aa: CASSQATANTEAFF
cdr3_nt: TGCGCCAGCAGCCAAGCGACAGCGAACACTGAAGCTTTCTTT

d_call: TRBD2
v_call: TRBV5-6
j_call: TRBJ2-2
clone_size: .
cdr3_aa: CASSLLLAGVKTGELFF
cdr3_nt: TGTGCCAGCAGCTTGCTTCTGGCGGGGGTTAAAACCGGGGAGCTGTTTTTT

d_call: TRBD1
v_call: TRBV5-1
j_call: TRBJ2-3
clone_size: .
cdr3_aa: CASSSGTETDTQYF
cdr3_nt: TGCGCCAGCAGCTCCGGGACAGAGACAGATACGCAGTATTTT

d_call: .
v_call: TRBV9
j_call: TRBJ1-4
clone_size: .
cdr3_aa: CASSASNIGAGKLFF
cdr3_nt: TGTGCCAGCAGCGCCTCCAATATAGGAGCCGGAAAACTGTTTTTT

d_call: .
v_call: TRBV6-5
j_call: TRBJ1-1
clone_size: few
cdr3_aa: CASRRIQGSEAFF
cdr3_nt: TGTGCCAGCAGGCGTATTCAGGGGTCCGAAGCTTTCTTT

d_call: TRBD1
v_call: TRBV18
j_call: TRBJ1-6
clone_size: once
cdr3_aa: CASSPWTGVNSPLHF
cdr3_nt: TGTGCCAGCTCACCCTGGACAGGGGTTAATTCACCCCTCCACTTT

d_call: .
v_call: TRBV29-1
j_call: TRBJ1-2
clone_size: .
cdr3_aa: CSVEEGMGALYGYTF
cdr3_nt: TGCAGCGTTGAAGAAGGGATGGGGGCGCTCTATGGCTACACCTTC

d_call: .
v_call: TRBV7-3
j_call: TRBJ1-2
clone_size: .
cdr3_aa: CASSLGQGYGYTF
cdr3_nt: TGTGCCAGCAGCTTGGGTCAGGGGTATGGCTACACCTTC

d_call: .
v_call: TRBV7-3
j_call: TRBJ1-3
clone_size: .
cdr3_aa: CASSLMGGVGNTIYF
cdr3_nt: TGTGCCAGCAGCTTAATGGGGGGGGTCGGAAACACCATATATTTT

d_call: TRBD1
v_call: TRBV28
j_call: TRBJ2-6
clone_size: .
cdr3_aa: CASSSDRGLLAFSGANVLTF
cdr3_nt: TGTGCCAGCAGTTCGGACAGGGGACTTCTGGCTTTCTCTGGGGCCAACGTCCTGACTTTC

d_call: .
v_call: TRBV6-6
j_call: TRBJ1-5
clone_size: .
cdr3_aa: CASSWSSENQPQHF
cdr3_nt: TGTGCCAGCAGTTGGAGCTCGGAAAATCAGCCCCAGCATTTT